This TCR beta chain is drawn from a study of CD8 T cells in ankylosing spondylitis. CDR3 length: 14 residues. Germline V gene lookup returns CDR1 SGHNT and CDR2 YYREEE (reference sequence). The germline V and J ends were trimmed by 9 bases and 2 bases, with 15 bases remaining between them. Quantitative 5'-RACE with molecular barcodes produced the TCR beta libraries. TCRdb used MiXCR to reprocess the 5' RACE reads, holding one entry per CDR3 protein. The repertoire includes roughly 150,000 distinct CDR3 sequences, 6% to 8% of them detected once, and 9.5% to 15% sits in the top ten. This clonotype has at least ten counts. Antigen specificity is unknown. General study results and limits: Reportedly, matched ankylosing spondylitis synovial fluid was significantly enriched for disease-linked clones.

This TCR came from a female donor with ankylosing spondylitis or in good health (not recorded which). The sample comprised blood, either unsorted or a sorted T cell fraction (not recorded which). The V and J genes are TRBV5-4 and TRBJ2-1; D gene uncertain. As DNA, the CDR3 is TGTGCCACCCAAGCGTCGGTACCCTACAATGAGCAGTTCTTC. Residues: CATQASVPYNEQFF.